Detailed here is one T cell receptor beta chain. CDR1 is SGHRS, CDR2 YFSETQ, per germline. There are 13 residues in the CDR3. Deletions cut 4 bases from V and 4 bases from J, with 8 bases between. These data originate in a study of blood T cell repertoires in COVID-19. As for the study in general: Samples came from the United States, Italy and Spain, spanning acute and convalescent COVID-19. T cells, B-cell-depleted T cells, or PBMCs provided the cDNA or gDNA that served as material.

In the original workflow: From reference gene primer amplification, estimates of nucleated cell counts were derived. The protocol was immunoSEQ multiplex PCR, while the TCRdb copy is restricted to in-frame clones and leaves out a portion. V and J calls and clone size follow that table, whereas D and trimming were derived from the DNA. The sample yields under 130,000 clones, 89% seen once. This TCR was recovered from a woman aged 55 to 70 with acute or convalescent COVID-19. Sequenced input: peripheral blood. The chain joins TRBV5-1 to TRBJ2-2; possibly TRBD1 for D (5 bases). In DNA form, the CDR3 reads TGCGCCAGCAGCCGCGACAGCACCGGGGAGCTGTTTTTT. The encoded protein is CASSRDSTGELFF. Based on the CDR3 plus reference TRBV5-1 and TRBJ2-2, the full variable domain is KAGVTQTPRYLIKTRGQQVTLSCSPISGHRSVSWYQQTPGQGLQFLFEYFSETQRNKGNFPGRFSGRQFSNSRSEMNVSTLELGDSALYLCASSRDSTGELFFGEGSRLTVL.